This passage covers 5 T cell receptor beta chains from one sample sequenced in a study of T cell responses to AZD1222 COVID-19 vaccine. Method: immunoSEQ multiplex PCR; TCRdb's copy keeps in-frame clones and lacks some. In the table there are approximately 100,000 clones, 87% of which are singletons. This sample comprised peripheral blood, obtained on day 0 of AZD1222 vaccination. Every receptor here comes from an adult in good health.

The CDR3 reads CASSLAPTGANRDGYTF. The CDR3 DNA follows: TGTGCCAGCAGCTTAGCGCCGACAGGGGCTAATCGAGATGGCTACACCTTC. The chain recombines TRBV7-2 with TRBJ1-2; 8 bases map to TRBD1. After removal of 0 bases from V and 6 bases from J, the junction contained 12 bases not matched to a gene. The germline V gene has CDR1 SGHTA and CDR2 FQGNSA. The CDR3 contains 17 residues.

The J gene is TRBJ2-3, the V gene TRBV6-5, with 10 positions matching TRBD2. The CDR3 is 15 amino acids. After removal of 4 bases from V and 2 bases from J, the junction contained 3 bases not matched to a gene. The germline V gene has CDR1 MNHEY and CDR2 SVGAGI. The CDR3 loop is CASSSSGSFTDTQYF. CDR3 nucleotide sequence: TGTGCCAGCAGTTCTAGCGGGAGTTTCACAGATACGCAGTATTTT.

V is TRBV7-9 and J is TRBJ2-6, with D unresolved. The V gene's germline CDR1 is SEHNR and CDR2 FQNEAQ (reference sequence). V gave up 7 bases and J gave up 0 bases, with 16 bases separating them. The CDR3 totals 17 residues. CDR3 bases: TGTGCCAGCACCGCACGGTTGCTCTCCTCTGGGGCCAACGTCCTGACTTTC. It specifies CASTARLLSSGANVLTF. Complete variable domain (other parts from reference TRBV7-9 and TRBJ2-6): DTGVSQNPRHKITKRGQNVTFRCDPISEHNRLYWYRQTLGQGPEFLTYFQNEAQLEKSRLLSDRFSAERPKGSFSTLEIQRTEQGDSAMYLCASTARLLSSGANVLTFGAGSRLTVL.

This clone has a handful of counts. The chain recombines TRBV28 with TRBJ1-2, with TRBD1 matching over 8 bases. Trimming cost V 8 bases and J 5 bases; bases outside gene matches: 7. There are 13 residues in the CDR3. Germline values: CDR1 MDHEN, CDR2 SYDVKM. CDR3 region: CASVQGAEYGYTF. The DNA for the CDR3 is TGTGCCAGCGTCCAGGGGGCTGAGTATGGCTACACCTTC.

The V call is TRBV29-1, the J call TRBJ2-7, with unresolved D. The CDR3 is 13 residues long. Between the trimmed V and J ends, which lost 4 bases and 3 bases, there was a span of 13 bases. Germline assignment: CDR1 SQVTM and CDR2 ANQGSEA. CDR3 sequence reads: CSVGDRLFYEQYF. In nucleotides, the CDR3 is TGCAGCGTTGGGGATCGACTCTTCTACGAGCAGTACTTC.